Below are 19 T cell receptor beta chains sequenced from a single sample in a study of cytomegalovirus exposure and HLA in healthy donors. The PCR employed 60 Vbeta primers together with 13 Jbeta primers. Produced via immunoSEQ multiplex PCR; TCRdb's table is partial and in-frame only. The sample has about 190,000 clones; 65% to 85% are singletons. The source material was PBMCs. The source of these receptors is a man aged 50 to 60 in good health and CMV-seronegative.

The chain couples TRBV19 to TRBJ2-3, with D possibly TRBD2 on 5 matching bases. Germline lookup yields CDR1 LNHDA and CDR2 SQIVND (reference sequence). The CDR3 covers 16 residues. The V gene lost 5 bases and the J gene lost 1 base, with 16 bases spanning the gap. DNA of the CDR3: TGTGCCAGTAGTCGCCAGCGGACTTACGGCACAGATACGCAGTATTTT. Translation: CASSRQRTYGTDTQYF.

The table lists this clone with a few counts. V is TRBV28 and J is TRBJ1-2; 8 bases fit TRBD1. CDR1 is MDHEN and CDR2 is SYDVKM in the germline V gene. V was pared by 8 bases and J by 2 bases, with 4 bases of the junction left unmatched. CDR3 length: 13 amino acids. In DNA form, the CDR3 reads TGTGCCAGCGACCGGACAGGGAACTATGGCTACACCTTC. Residues: CASDRTGNYGYTF.

The rearrangement links TRBV7-2 to TRBJ2-3; 9 bases agree with TRBD2. The length of the CDR3 is 15 residues. After removal of 4 bases from V and 0 bases from J, the junction contained 2 bases not matched to a gene. The germline V gene encodes CDR1 SGHTA and CDR2 FQGNSA. The CDR3 reads CASSSSGTSTDTQYF. In DNA, the CDR3 is TGTGCCAGCAGCTCTAGCGGGACCAGCACAGATACGCAGTATTTT.

V gene TRBV19 combines with J gene TRBJ1-5; 10 bases match TRBD1. Germline V lookup: CDR1 LNHDA, CDR2 SQIVND (reference sequence). V gave up 5 bases and J gave up 1 base; unmatched junction bases: 5. The CDR3 is 16 residues long. DNA of the CDR3: TGTGCCAGTAGTCCCCGGGACAGGGGAAGCAATCAGCCCCAGCATTTT. Residues: CASSPRDRGSNQPQHF. The variable domain in full, completed from reference TRBV19 and TRBJ1-5, reads DGGITQSPKYLFRKEGQNVTLSCEQNLNHDAMYWYRQDPGQGLRLIYYSQIVNDFQKGDIAEGYSVSREKKESFPLTVTSAQKNPTAFYLCASSPRDRGSNQPQHFGDGTRLSIL.

This clone showed up just once. The junction departs from germline at one end; a sequencing error may be responsible. The chain uses TRBV7-9 and TRBJ1-6; D is undetermined. This CDR3 region has 16 residues. In germline, CDR1 is SEHNR, CDR2 FQNEAQ (reference sequence). This CDR3 is CSSSPKTENYNSPLHF. The CDR3, as DNA: TGTTCCAGCAGCCCCAAGACGGAGAACTATAATTCACCCCTCCACTTT.

This clone was seen more than once but under ten times. The chain links TRBV5-1 to TRBJ2-1; possibly TRBD1 for D (6 bases). This CDR3 comprises 15 residues. Trimming removed 2 bases at V and 4 bases at J, with 13 bases between. Germline-derived CDR1 and CDR2 are SGHRS and YFSETQ. CDR3 sequence reads: CASSFSGQGYNEQFF. The CDR3 DNA reads TGCGCCAGCAGCTTCTCGGGACAAGGATACAATGAGCAGTTCTTC.

J is TRBJ1-6 and V is TRBV6-1; 7 bases agree with TRBD1. CDR3 length equals 13 residues. Losses at the gene ends were 6 bases for V and 9 bases for J; bases not matched to a gene: 5. The germline V gene has CDR1 MNHNS and CDR2 SASEGT. The CDR3 region has the DNA TGTGCCAGCAGAAGGGGGCAGTCTTCACCCCTCCACTTT. Translated: CASRRGQSSPLHF.

The chain employs TRBV2 and TRBJ2-1, with TRBD2 identical over 7 bases. V lost 2 bases and J lost 2; bases outside the gene matches: 6. CDR1 SNHLY and CDR2 FYNNEI come from the germline V gene. This CDR3 is 16 amino acids long. DNA of the CDR3: TGTGCCAGCAGTGAAACCCCCGGGACTACCTACAATGAGCAGTTCTTC. Residues: CASSETPGTTYNEQFF.

The table lists this clone with a few counts. The identical CDR3 is also encoded by other nucleotide sequences in the sample. The V and J genes are TRBV7-9 and TRBJ2-7; 7 nucleotides line up with TRBD1. The trim removed 4 bases at V and 1 base at J, leaving 1 base unmatched. Germline CDR1 is SEHNR and CDR2 is FQNEAQ (reference sequence). The CDR3 covers 13 residues. CDR3 amino acids: CASSSGQSYEQYF. In nucleotides, the CDR3 is TGTGCCAGCAGCTCGGGACAGTCCTACGAGCAGTACTTC.

The gene calls are TRBV29-1 and TRBJ1-2, with D uncertain. The CDR3 loop spans 13 amino acids. Germline CDR1 reads SQVTM; CDR2 reads ANQGSEA. The V and J ends lost 3 bases and 3 bases respectively, with 11 bases between them. CDR3 nucleotide sequence: TGCAGCGTTGACGGGTCTGAGGACTATGGCTACACCTTC. Translation gives CSVDGSEDYGYTF.

The genes are TRBV27 and TRBJ1-6, with D unresolved. Germline V CDR1 and CDR2: MNHEY, SMNVEV (reference sequence). The CDR3 spans 9 residues. Trimming pared 9 bases from V and 10 bases from J, leaving 4 bases between. As DNA, the CDR3 is TGTGCCAGGCTATCACCCCTCCACTTT. Translating it yields CARLSPLHF.

The chain combines TRBV6-6 with TRBJ2-1, with D perhaps TRBD2 (5 bases). Germline V CDR1 and CDR2: MNHNY, SVGAGI (reference sequence). V was cut by 6 bases and J by 4 bases, with 10 bases left in between. This CDR3 is 13 amino acids long. The CDR3 DNA reads as TGTGCCAGCAGGCAGACTATATACAATGAGCAGTTCTTC. Translation: CASRQTIYNEQFF.

This rearrangement joins TRBV10-3 to TRBJ1-1, with 7 bases that match TRBD1. The V segment lost 8 bases and the J segment 8 bases; nucleotides outside the gene matches: 11. The CDR3 extends over 13 amino acids. The germline V gene encodes CDR1 ENHRY and CDR2 SYGVKD. The CDR3 spells CAIWEQGLSEAFF. CDR3 nucleotide sequence: TGTGCCATCTGGGAACAGGGGCTATCGGAAGCTTTCTTT.

The rearrangement uses TRBV7-9 and TRBJ1-5; D call uncertain. The length of the CDR3 is 15 residues. V was shortened by 5 bases and J by 4 bases, with 15 bases between the two germline ends. The V gene's germline CDR1 is SEHNR and CDR2 FQNEAQ (reference sequence). The CDR3 spells CASSAGEWANQPQHF. CDR3 in DNA: TGTGCCAGCAGCGCCGGGGAGTGGGCAAATCAGCCCCAGCATTTT.

The chain has TRBV11-2 and TRBJ1-3; D might be TRBD1 (6 bases). From germline, CDR1 is SGHAT and CDR2 FQNNGV. V dropped 3 bases and J dropped 3 bases, with 12 bases sitting between them. CDR3 length equals 15 residues. The CDR3 sequence is CASSLDTGFGNTIYF. The CDR3 region has the DNA TGTGCCAGCAGCTTGGATACAGGGTTTGGAAACACCATATATTTT.

This chain connects TRBV6-5 to TRBJ2-4; 7 nucleotides align to TRBD2. This CDR3 contains 14 residues. The V gene end was trimmed by 6 bases and the J gene end by 4 bases; junction bases not matched to a gene: 6. Germline values: CDR1 MNHEY, CDR2 SVGAGI. The CDR3 sequence: CASRSERGKNIQYF. CDR3 sequence (DNA): TGTGCCAGCAGATCTGAGCGGGGAAAAAACATTCAGTACTTC.

In DNA, the CDR3 is TGTGCCAGCTCGCCGACAGGGAATTTAGAAGCTTTCTTT. Translated, it gives CASSPTGNLEAFF. This chain joins TRBV25-1 and TRBJ1-1; 7 nucleotides line up with TRBD1. CDR1 is MGHDK and CDR2 is SYGVNS in the germline V gene. The CDR3 consists of 13 residues. Trimming at V came to 8 bases and at J to 8 bases, leaving 11 bases not matched to a gene.

The chain joins TRBV4-1 to TRBJ1-5; D uncertain. In germline, CDR1 is MGHRA, CDR2 YSYEKL. V was shortened by 0 bases and J by 1 base, with 7 bases between the two germline ends. The CDR3 is 15 amino acids. Here the CDR3 reads CASSQDGRSNQPQHF. The CDR3 region has the DNA TGCGCCAGCAGCCAAGACGGCAGGAGCAATCAGCCCCAGCATTTT.

This sequence joins TRBV2 and TRBJ2-3; no clear D gene. The CDR3 runs 14 residues. Trimming shortened V by 3 bases and J by 5 bases, and 12 bases separated the two germline ends. CDR1 is SNHLY, CDR2 FYNNEI, per germline. CDR3 sequence reads: CASSEPRGVDTQYF. CDR3 nucleotide sequence: TGTGCCAGCAGTGAGCCGCGTGGAGTAGATACGCAGTATTTT.